The 17 T cell receptor beta chains presented below share a single source sample, sequenced in a study of T cells in localized non-small cell lung cancer. Using immunoSEQ multiplex PCR, the repertoire was profiled, and TCRdb retains in-frame clones only, with some absent. In the table there are around 1,900 clones, around 33% of which are singletons. The sequences come from normal lung tissue next to the tumor, collected before any cancer treatment. These receptors all stem from a woman aged 35-70 years with stage I lung adenocarcinoma.

This rearrangement joins TRBV19 to TRBJ1-1, with D unclear. Germline lookup yields CDR1 LNHDA and CDR2 SQIVND (reference sequence). V was cut by 7 bases and J by 1 base, with 10 bases left in between. The CDR3 totals 13 residues. This chain's CDR3 is CASNWGGNTEAFF. In DNA, the CDR3 is TGTGCCAGTAACTGGGGAGGGAACACTGAAGCTTTCTTT. Supplemented by reference TRBV19 and TRBJ1-1, the full variable domain reads DGGITQSPKYLFRKEGQNVTLSCEQNLNHDAMYWYRQDPGQGLRLIYYSQIVNDFQKGDIAEGYSVSREKKESFPLTVTSAQKNPTAFYLCASNWGGNTEAFFGQGTRLTVV.

By sample fraction, this clone is large. The genes are TRBV11-3 and TRBJ1-2; D possibly corresponds to TRBD1 (5 bases). Trimming took off 5 bases at V and 3 bases at J, with 16 bases between the two ends. This CDR3 spans 15 amino acids. The germline gives CDR1 SGHNT, CDR2 YENEEA. The CDR3, as DNA: TGTGCCAGCAGCACCCACCTGACGGGGGACTATGGCTACACCTTC. As protein: CASSTHLTGDYGYTF.

V is TRBV19 and J is TRBJ2-7, with D unclear. CDR1 is LNHDA, CDR2 SQIVND, per germline (reference sequence). The CDR3 runs to 11 residues. V lost 1 base, J lost 6 bases, and 4 bases lay in between. The CDR3 loop is CASSIGAEQYF. In DNA, the CDR3 is TGTGCCAGTAGTATAGGGGCCGAGCAGTACTTC.

The chain joins TRBV30 to TRBJ1-2, with 8 bases matching TRBD1. The CDR3 extends over 13 amino acids. Germline V CDR1 and CDR2: GTSNPN, SVGIG (reference sequence). J lost 6 bases, V lost 8 bases, and 11 bases had no gene match. The DNA of the CDR3 is TGTGCCAGGGGACAGGCTTCTCGTGATGGCTACACCTTC. It specifies CARGQASRDGYTF. Variable domain in full (rest from reference TRBV30 and TRBJ1-2): SQTIHQWPATLVQPVGSPLSLECTVEGTSNPNLYWYRQAAGRGLQLLFYSVGIGQISSEVPQNLSASRPQDRQFILSSKKLLLSDSGFYLCARGQASRDGYTFGSGTRLTVV.

This clone was seen a handful of times. The chain uses TRBV28 and TRBJ2-3; no reliable D call. V lost 4 bases and J lost 4, with 15 bases in between. CDR1 MDHEN and CDR2 SYDVKM come from the germline V gene. This CDR3 is built from 15 residues. CDR3 coding DNA: TGTGCCAGCAGTTCTCTTAATTCAGCCGCAGATACGCAGTATTTT. Its protein is CASSSLNSAADTQYF.

The rearrangement uses TRBV15 and TRBJ1-5, with no clear D. Germline CDR1 and CDR2: LNHNV and YYDKDF (reference sequence). The CDR3 sequence is 14 residues long. The V end was cut by 6 bases, the J end by 0 bases, with 9 bases between. The CDR3 region is CATSRRLSNQPQHF. Written as DNA, the CDR3 is TGTGCCACCAGTCGGCGGCTTAGCAATCAGCCCCAGCATTTT.

This clone qualifies as medium-sized. Other nucleotide sequences from this sample produce the same CDR3. The rearrangement links TRBV9 to TRBJ2-1; 12 nucleotides agree with TRBD2. The CDR3 covers 18 residues. The germline CDR1 and CDR2 sequences are SGDLS and YYNGEE. The V and J ends lost 0 bases and 7 bases, in that order; junction bases with no gene match: 11. The CDR3 loop is CASSVASGRAGGGNEQFF. In DNA, the CDR3 is TGTGCCAGCAGCGTAGCTAGCGGGAGGGCCGGAGGGGGGAATGAGCAGTTCTTC.

J is TRBJ2-2 and V is TRBV28, with 9 bases that match TRBD1. This CDR3 contains 15 residues. Germline V CDR1 and CDR2: MDHEN, SYDVKM. V shed 5 bases, J shed 7 bases, and the junction held 8 bases outside the gene matches. The chain's CDR3 is CASSPNRGLGGELFF. In DNA, the CDR3 is TGTGCCAGCAGTCCTAACAGGGGGCTCGGCGGGGAGCTGTTTTTT.

The gene calls are TRBV29-1 and TRBJ2-7; D call uncertain. Trimming stripped 7 bases from V and 2 bases from J, with 12 bases between. The germline CDR1 and CDR2 sequences are SQVTM and ANQGSEA. The CDR3 sequence is 12 residues long. The CDR3 coding sequence is TGCAGCGCCAGTTCGGGCACCTACGAGCAGTACTTC. This codes for CSASSGTYEQYF.

The V and J genes are TRBV10-2 and TRBJ2-6; D is perhaps TRBD2 (6 bases). Germline loops: CDR1 WSHSY, CDR2 SAAADI. The CDR3 sequence is 16 residues long. Trimming took off 6 bases at V and 0 bases at J, with 12 bases between the two ends. In nucleotides, the CDR3 is TGCGCCAGCAGCGGAGGGCAGGGCTCTGGGGCCAACGTCCTGACTTTC. Its translation is CASSGGQGSGANVLTF.

CDR3 nucleotides: TGCGCCAGCAGTGACCAGGGGACGTCCGCGTCTTTCTTT. It specifies CASSDQGTSASFF. The J gene is TRBJ1-1, the V gene TRBV10-2; possible D gene TRBD1, 6 bases. This CDR3 contains 13 residues. Per germline, CDR1 WSHSY and CDR2 SAAADI. Between the trimmed V and J ends, which lost 3 bases and 12 bases, there was a span of 17 bases.

CDR3 loop: CASSLFFTAGASYNEQFF. CDR3 DNA: TGTGCCAGCAGCTTATTCTTTACGGCAGGTGCGTCCTACAATGAGCAGTTCTTC. The chain links TRBV7-4 to TRBJ2-1; D is unresolved. The CDR3 totals 18 residues. Trimming shortened V by 2 bases and J by 1 base, and 18 bases separated the two germline ends. Germline V gene sequence: CDR1 SGHVT, CDR2 SQSDAQ. Using reference TRBV7-4 and TRBJ2-1 for the parts outside the CDR3, the full variable domain is GAGVSQSPRYKVAKRGRDVALRCDSISGHVTLYWYRQTLGQGSEVLTYSQSDAQRDKSGRPSGRFSAERPERSVSTLKIQRTEQGDSAVYLCASSLFFTAGASYNEQFFGPGTRLTVL.

This clone has more than one count but fewer than ten. The chain has TRBV28 and TRBJ2-4, with D unresolved. The V end was cut by 6 bases, the J end by 0 bases, with 15 bases between. CDR3 length equals 16 residues. The V gene's germline CDR1 is MDHEN and CDR2 SYDVKM. This CDR3 is CASSPHPSLAKNIQYF. Written as DNA, the CDR3 is TGTGCCAGCAGCCCCCACCCGAGCCTAGCCAAAAACATTCAGTACTTC.

This clone was counted a single time. The chain uses TRBV29-1 and TRBJ2-1; maybe TRBD2 (6 bases). Trimming removed 5 bases at V and 4 bases at J, with 12 bases between. Looked up from germline, CDR1 is SQVTM and CDR2 is ANQGSEA. This CDR3 has 13 amino acids. CDR3 DNA: TGCAGCGTTACCGGGACTGGTTACAATGAGCAGTTCTTC. It is translated as CSVTGTGYNEQFF.

This clone qualifies as large. The DNA for the CDR3 is TGTGCCAGCAGTCCCCGGACAGGGGGGAGGTCTAATGAAAAACTGTTTTTT. Amino acid sequence: CASSPRTGGRSNEKLFF. The chain combines TRBV6-8 with TRBJ1-4; 10 positions match TRBD1. Germline trimming cut 5 bases from V and 3 bases from J; bases unmatched to any gene: 9. The germline V gene encodes CDR1 MNHGY and CDR2 SAAAGT. This CDR3 spans 17 amino acids.

The chain couples TRBV15 to TRBJ1-1; 9 nucleotides align to TRBD1. The CDR3 is 14 residues long. V shed 5 bases, J shed 6 bases, and the junction held 7 bases outside the gene matches. The germline CDR1 and CDR2 sequences are LNHNV and YYDKDF (reference sequence). The CDR3 nucleotides read TGTGCCACCAGCGGCACGGACAGGGGCCCTGAAGCTTTCTTT. Translating it yields CATSGTDRGPEAFF.

This clone was recorded a few times. The V gene is TRBV7-6, the J gene TRBJ2-2; D remains unclear. Trimming removed 1 base at V and 9 bases at J, with 12 bases between. The length of the CDR3 is 14 residues. Looked up from germline, CDR1 is SGHVS and CDR2 is FNYEAQ. The CDR3 DNA sequence: TGTGCCAGCAGCTTAGACTCCCATCTTTGGGAGCTGTTTTTT. It specifies CASSLDSHLWELFF.